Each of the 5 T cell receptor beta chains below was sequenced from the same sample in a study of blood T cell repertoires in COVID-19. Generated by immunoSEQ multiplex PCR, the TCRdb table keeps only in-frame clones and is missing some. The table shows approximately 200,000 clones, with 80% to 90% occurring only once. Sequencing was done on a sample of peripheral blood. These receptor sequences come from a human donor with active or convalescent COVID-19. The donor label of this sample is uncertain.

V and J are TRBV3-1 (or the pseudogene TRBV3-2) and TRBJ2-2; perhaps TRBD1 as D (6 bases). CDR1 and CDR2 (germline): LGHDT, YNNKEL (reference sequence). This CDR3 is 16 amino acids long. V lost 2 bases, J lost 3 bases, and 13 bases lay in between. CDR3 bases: TGTGCCAGCAGCCAATCTGGACAGCCGTACACCGGGGAGCTGTTTTTT. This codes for CASSQSGQPYTGELFF.

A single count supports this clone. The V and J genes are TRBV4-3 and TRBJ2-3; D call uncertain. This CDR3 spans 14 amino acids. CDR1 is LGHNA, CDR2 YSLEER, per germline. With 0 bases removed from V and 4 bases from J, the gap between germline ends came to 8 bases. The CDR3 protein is CASSQDRVADTQYF. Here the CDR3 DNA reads TGCGCCAGCAGCCAAGATCGGGTCGCAGATACGCAGTATTTT.

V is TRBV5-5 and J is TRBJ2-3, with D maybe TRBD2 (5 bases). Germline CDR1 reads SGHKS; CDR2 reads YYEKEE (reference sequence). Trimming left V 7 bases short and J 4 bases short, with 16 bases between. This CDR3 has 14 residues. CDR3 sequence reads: CASSGGGGADTQYF. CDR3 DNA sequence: TGTGCCAGCTCGGGCGGAGGTGGGGCAGATACGCAGTATTTT.

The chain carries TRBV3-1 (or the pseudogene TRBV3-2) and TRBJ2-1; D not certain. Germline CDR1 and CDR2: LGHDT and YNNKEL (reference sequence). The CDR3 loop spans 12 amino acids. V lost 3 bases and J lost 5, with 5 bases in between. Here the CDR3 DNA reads TGTGCCAGCAGCCAGGCAAACAATGAGCAGTTCTTC. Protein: CASSQANNEQFF.

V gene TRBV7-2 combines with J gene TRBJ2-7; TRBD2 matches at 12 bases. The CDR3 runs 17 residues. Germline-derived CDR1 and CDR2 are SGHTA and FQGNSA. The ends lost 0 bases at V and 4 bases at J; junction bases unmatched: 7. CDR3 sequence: CASSLAGSSGGAYEQYF. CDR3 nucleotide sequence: TGTGCCAGCAGCTTAGCCGGCTCTAGCGGGGGGGCTTACGAGCAGTACTTC.